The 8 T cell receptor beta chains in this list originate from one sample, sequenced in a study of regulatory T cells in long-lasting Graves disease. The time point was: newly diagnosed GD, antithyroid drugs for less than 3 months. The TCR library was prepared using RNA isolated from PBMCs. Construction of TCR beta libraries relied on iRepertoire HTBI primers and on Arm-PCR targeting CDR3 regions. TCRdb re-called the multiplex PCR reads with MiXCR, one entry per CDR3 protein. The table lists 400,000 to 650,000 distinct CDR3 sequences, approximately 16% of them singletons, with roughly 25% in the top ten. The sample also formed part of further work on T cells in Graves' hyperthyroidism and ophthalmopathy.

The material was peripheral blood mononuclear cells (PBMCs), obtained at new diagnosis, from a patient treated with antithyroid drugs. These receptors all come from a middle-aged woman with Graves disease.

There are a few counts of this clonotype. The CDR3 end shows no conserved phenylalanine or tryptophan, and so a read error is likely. CDR3 in amino acids: CASSQDTFTDTQYL. CDR3 DNA: TGTGCCAGCAGCCAAGATACTTTCACAGATACGCAGTATCTT. The J gene is TRBJ2-3, the V gene TRBV3-1; no reliable D call. V was trimmed by 0 bases and J by 2 bases, leaving 6 bases between them. Germline V lookup: CDR1 LGHDT, CDR2 YNNKEL (reference sequence). The CDR3 has 14 residues.

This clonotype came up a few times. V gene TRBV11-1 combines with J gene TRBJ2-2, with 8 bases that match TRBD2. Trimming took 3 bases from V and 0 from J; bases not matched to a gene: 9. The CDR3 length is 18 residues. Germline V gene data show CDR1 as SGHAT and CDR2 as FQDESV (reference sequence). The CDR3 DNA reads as TGTGCCAGCAGCTTGGCCGGTCCGGGGGGGCCGAACACCGGGGAGCTGTTTTTT. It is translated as CASSLAGPGGPNTGELFF.

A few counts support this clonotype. The CDR3 loop reads CASSYQGPDTIYF. For the CDR3, the DNA is TGTGCCAGCAGTTATCAGGGGCCAGACACCATATATTTT. The chain is built from TRBV12-3 or TRBV12-4 and TRBJ1-3; TRBD1 might be the D (6 bases). The CDR3 runs 13 residues. V was trimmed by 4 bases and J by 8 bases, leaving 12 bases between them.

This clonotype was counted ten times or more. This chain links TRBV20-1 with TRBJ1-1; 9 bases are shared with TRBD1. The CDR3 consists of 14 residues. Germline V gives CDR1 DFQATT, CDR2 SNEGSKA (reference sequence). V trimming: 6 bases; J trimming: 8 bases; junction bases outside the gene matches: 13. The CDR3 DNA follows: TGCAGTGCAGCGGAACCGGGACAGGGACCGGAAGCTTTCTTT. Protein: CSAAEPGQGPEAFF.

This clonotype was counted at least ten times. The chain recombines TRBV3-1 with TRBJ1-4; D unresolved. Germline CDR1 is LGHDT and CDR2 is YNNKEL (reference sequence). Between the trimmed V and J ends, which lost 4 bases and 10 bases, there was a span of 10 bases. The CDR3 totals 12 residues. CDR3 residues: CASSRSGGKLFF. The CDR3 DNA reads TGTGCCAGCAGCCGATCCGGAGGAAAACTGTTTTTT.

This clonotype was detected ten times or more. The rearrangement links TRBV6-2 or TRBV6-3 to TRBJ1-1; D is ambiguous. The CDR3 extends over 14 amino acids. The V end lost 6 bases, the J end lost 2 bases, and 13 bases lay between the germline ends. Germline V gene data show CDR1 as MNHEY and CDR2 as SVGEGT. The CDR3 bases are TGTGCCAGCAGGCCGGGGATAGCTAACACTGAAGCTTTCTTT. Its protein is CASRPGIANTEAFF.

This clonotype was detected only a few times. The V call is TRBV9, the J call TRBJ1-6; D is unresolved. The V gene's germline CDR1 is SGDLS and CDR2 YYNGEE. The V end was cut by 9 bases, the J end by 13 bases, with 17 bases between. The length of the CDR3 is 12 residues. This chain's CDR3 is CATGGPDFPLHF. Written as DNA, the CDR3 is TGTGCCACCGGCGGGCCAGATTTCCCCCTCCACTTT. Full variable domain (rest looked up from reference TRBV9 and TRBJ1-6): DSGVTQTPKHLITATGQRVTLRCSPRSGDLSVYWYQQSLDQGLQFLIQYYNGEERAKGNILERFSAQQFPDLHSELNLSSLELGDSALYFCATGGPDFPLHFGNGTRLTVT.

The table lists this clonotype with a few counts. The CDR3 loop reads CASTRGGSGGELFF. The CDR3 region has the DNA TGTGCCAGCACCCGAGGGGGGTCTGGCGGGGAGCTGTTTTTT. The V gene is TRBV2, the J gene TRBJ2-2; possibly TRBD1 or TRBD2 for D (6 bases each). The CDR3 covers 14 residues. CDR1 and CDR2 from the germline V gene are SNHLY and FYNNEI. V lost 7 bases and J lost 7, with 16 bases in between.